The rows below give T cell receptor beta chains drawn from one sample of a study of blood T cells in healthy people across ages. In TCRdb, the 5' RACE reads were re-called with MiXCR into one record per CDR3 protein. The data contain 1.6 million or so distinct CDR3 sequences, roughly 32% of them singletons. Sequenced: blood. These receptors were taken from a woman in her twenties or thirties in good health. Each CDR3 is given with its conserved first and last residue. The order of the fields is clone size, J gene, D gene, CDR3 length, V gene, CDR3 DNA, CDR3 protein. The D gene is left open where the match is weak. Where a row states a size, it is once, few, many or the class of an expanded clone; other rows omit it.

NA,TRBJ2-3,TRBD2,17,TRBV4-2,TGTGCCAGCAGCCAAGAAGCACTAGCGGGGGACACAGATACGCAGTATTTT,CASSQEALAGDTDTQYF
NA,TRBJ2-1,TRBD2,17,TRBV3-1,TGTGCCAGCAGCCAAGATCGGCGGCGGGAGGCCTACAATGAGCAGTTCTTC,CASSQDRRREAYNEQFF
NA,TRBJ2-3,NA,12,TRBV25-1,TGTGCCACGGGCAGGGGTGGCGATACGCAGTATTTT,CATGRGGDTQYF
NA,TRBJ2-5,TRBD1,14,TRBV20-1,TGCAGTGCCAAGGACAGGGGCACCTACGACTGGCACTACTTC,CSAKDRGTYDWHYF
few,TRBJ2-3,NA,13,TRBV20-1,TGCAGTGCTAGGAAAGGGGGTGCAGATACGCAGTATTTT,CSARKGGADTQYF
once,TRBJ2-7,TRBD2,16,TRBV27,TGTGCCAGCAGTCAGAGGACTGGCGGGAGTATCGACGAGCAGTACTTC,CASSQRTGGSIDEQYF
few,TRBJ2-7,TRBD2,15,TRBV27,TGTGCCAGCAGTTTAAGGCGGGAGAAGTCCTACGAGCAGTACTTC,CASSLRREKSYEQYF
few,TRBJ2-7,NA,18,TRBV7-9,TGTGCCAGCAGCTTAGTGGTGTCCTTCTCCATCGGCTCCTACGAGCAGTACTTC,CASSLVVSFSIGSYEQYF
few,TRBJ2-1,TRBD2,16,TRBV7-2,TGCGCCAGCAGCTTGGTACTAGCGGGAGACTACAATGAGCAGTTCTTC,CASSLVLAGDYNEQFF
many,TRBJ2-1,NA,11,TRBV29-1,TGCAGCGTTGAAGAAATCAGTGAGCAGTTCTTC,CSVEEISEQFF
NA,TRBJ2-3,TRBD2,18,TRBV20-1,TGCAGTGCTAGAGGGTCGCTAGCGGGGGAGATAAGCACAGATACGCAGTATTTT,CSARGSLAGEISTDTQYF
few,TRBJ2-5,NA,14,TRBV12-3/TRBV12-4,TGTGCCAGCAGTTTTAATTTGGAGGGACAGACCCAGTACTTC,CASSFNLEGQTQYF
NA,TRBJ1-2,NA,16,TRBV11-2,TGTGCCAGCAGCTCTTTCGCGGCAGTAGCTAACTATGGCTACACCTTC,CASSSFAAVANYGYTF
NA,TRBJ2-1,NA,16,TRBV30,TGTGCCTGGAGTCCCCAGGGGCTGTTACTTATCAATGAGCAGTTCTTC,CAWSPQGLLLINEQFF
few,TRBJ1-5,NA,12,TRBV28,TGTGCCAGCAGTTTGGTTTATCAGCCCCAGCATTTT,CASSLVYQPQHF
few,TRBJ2-1,TRBD2,15,TRBV27,TGTGCCAGCAGTCCTTACGGGAGGGTCAACAATGAGCAGTTCTTC,CASSPYGRVNNEQFF
NA,TRBJ2-1,TRBD2,14,TRBV4-2,TGTGCCAGCAGCCAAGGGCGGGAGCTCCCCGAGCAGTTCTTC,CASSQGRELPEQFF
few,TRBJ1-2,NA,11,TRBV28,TGTGCCAGCGGGACACTCTATGGCTACACCTTC,CASGTLYGYTF
few,TRBJ2-7,TRBD2,15,TRBV7-9,TGTGCCAGCACCCTCCCGGGGCTAGCGGGGCATGAGCAGTACTTC,CASTLPGLAGHEQYF
few,TRBJ1-2,NA,17,TRBV6-1,TGTGCCAGCAGTACCAGAACCGTTAGTCTGTGGCACTATGGCTACACCTTC,CASSTRTVSLWHYGYTF
few,TRBJ2-5,NA,14,TRBV28,TGTGCCAGCAGTTTGAGGCGCAGGGATGAGACCCAGTACTTC,CASSLRRRDETQYF
NA,TRBJ2-3,TRBD2,19,TRBV12-3/TRBV12-4,TGTGCCAGCAGTTTAGATGCTAGCGGGGGGCCGACTAGCACAGATGCGCAGTATTTT,CASSLDASGGPTSTDAQYF
few,TRBJ1-1,NA,13,TRBV20-1,TGCAGTGCTAGAGAGCGGCGTGACACTGAAGCTTTCTTT,CSARERRDTEAFF
few,TRBJ1-4,NA,15,TRBV3-1,TGTGCCAGCACCGCCTCGGACAGCCCAAATGAAAAACTGTTTTTT,CASTASDSPNEKLFF
NA,TRBJ2-7,NA,15,TRBV5-6,TGTGCCAGCAGCTTCAGCGCAGGGCCCCCCTACGAGCAGTACTTC,CASSFSAGPPYEQYF
few,TRBJ2-7,TRBD2,16,TRBV7-8,TGTGCCAGCAGCTTAGGCCGGCGCGGGGGGGCCGACGAGCAGTACTTC,CASSLGRRGGADEQYF
few,TRBJ1-2,TRBD1,15,TRBV29-1,TGCAGCGTTCAAAAGACAGGGGGCTTTAACTATGGCTACACCTTC,CSVQKTGGFNYGYTF
NA,TRBJ2-1,TRBD2,15,TRBV28,TGTGCCAGCAGATCAACCGGGACTAGCAGGAATGAGCAGTTCTTC,CASRSTGTSRNEQFF
NA,TRBJ2-7,NA,14,TRBV12-3/TRBV12-4,TGTGCCAGCAGTTACGTCCCAACTATCTACGAGCAGTACTTC,CASSYVPTIYEQYF
NA,TRBJ1-1,TRBD1,17,TRBV11-1,TGTGCCAGCAGCTTGCCGGGACAGGGTCTCGTTAACACTGAAGCTTTCTTT,CASSLPGQGLVNTEAFF
few,TRBJ2-3,TRBD2,16,TRBV27,TGTGCCAGCAGTTTAGCTCTAGCGGGGGGGATAGATACGCAGTATTTT,CASSLALAGGIDTQYF
few,TRBJ1-2,NA,15,TRBV14,TGTGCCAGCAGTGGCGCCTACGGAGAAGGCTATGGCTACACCTTC,CASSGAYGEGYGYTF
many,TRBJ2-2,NA,13,TRBV7-9,TGTGCCAGCAGCTTACAGGGTACCGGGGAGCTGTTTTTT,CASSLQGTGELFF
many,TRBJ2-5,NA,13,TRBV7-9,TGTGCCAGCTCTGGCAGGGCGAAAGAGACCCAGTACTTC,CASSGRAKETQYF
NA,TRBJ1-1,TRBD1,15,TRBV3-1,TGTGCCAGCAGCCGGGACAGTTCATTCAACACTGAAGCTTTCTTT,CASSRDSSFNTEAFF
NA,TRBJ2-7,NA,16,TRBV23-1,TGCGCCAGCAGTCATGAGGATCCCTTAAAGCCCTACGAGCAGTACTTC,CASSHEDPLKPYEQYF
NA,TRBJ2-1,NA,15,TRBV27,TGTGCCAGCAGTCTAGGTTCATCTGGCTACAATGAGCAGTTCTTC,CASSLGSSGYNEQFF
NA,TRBJ1-2,NA,13,TRBV5-1,TGCGCCAGCAGCTTGCTAAAGGGGCTTGGCTACACCTTC,CASSLLKGLGYTF
few,TRBJ2-7,NA,14,TRBV12-3/TRBV12-4,TGTGCCAGCAGTTTAGAGGACAGAATCTACGAGCAGTACTTC,CASSLEDRIYEQYF
NA,TRBJ2-1,TRBD1,18,TRBV27,TGTGCCAGCAGTTTTGGGGAACCCGGGACAGCCTCCTACAATGAGCAGTTCTTC,CASSFGEPGTASYNEQFF